This entry concerns a single T cell receptor (beta chain). The repertoire was sequenced with immunoSEQ multiplex PCR; TCRdb's copy has only in-frame clones and lacks some. The table has under 80,000 clones, about 89% seen once. The sample is drawn from a study of OX40 agonist ivuxolimab in advanced cancers. Overall study: Hepatocellular carcinoma, melanoma, renal cell or head and neck cancer was diagnosed in the dose-escalation patients. A male proportion of under 90% was recorded, with mean age around 55 years and range roughly 23 to 90.

CDR3 length: 12 amino acids. Trimming removed 2 bases from V and 11 bases from J; junction bases left unmatched: 4. Germline V gives CDR1 MNHNY, CDR2 SVGAGI (reference sequence). The source material was CD4+ or CD8+ T cells sorted from blood, sampled in a trial of the OX40 agonist ivuxolimab. The sequence was collected from an adult with an advanced solid tumor such as melanoma, head and neck, liver or kidney cancer. V and J are TRBV6-6 and TRBJ2-3; 7 nucleotides align to TRBD1. CDR3 region: CASSYGTDWQYF. The CDR3 bases are TGTGCCAGCAGTTACGGGACAGATTGGCAGTATTTT.